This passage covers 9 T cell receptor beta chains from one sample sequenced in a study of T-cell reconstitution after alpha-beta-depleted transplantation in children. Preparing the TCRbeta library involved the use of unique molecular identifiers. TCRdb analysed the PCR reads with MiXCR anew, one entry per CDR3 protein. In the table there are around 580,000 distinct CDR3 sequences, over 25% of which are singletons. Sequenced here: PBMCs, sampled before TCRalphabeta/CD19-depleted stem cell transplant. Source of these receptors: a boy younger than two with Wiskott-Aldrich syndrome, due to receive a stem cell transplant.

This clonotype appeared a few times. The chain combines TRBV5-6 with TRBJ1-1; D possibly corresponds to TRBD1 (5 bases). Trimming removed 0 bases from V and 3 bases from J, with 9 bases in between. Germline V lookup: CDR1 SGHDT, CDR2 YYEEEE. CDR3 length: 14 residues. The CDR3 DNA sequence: TGTGCCAGCAGCTTGGCAGGGAGGGACACTGAAGCTTTCTTT. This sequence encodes CASSLAGRDTEAFF.

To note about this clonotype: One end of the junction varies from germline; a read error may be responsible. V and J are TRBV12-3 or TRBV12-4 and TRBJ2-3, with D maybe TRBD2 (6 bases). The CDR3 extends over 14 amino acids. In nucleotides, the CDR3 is TGTGCCAGCAGTATAGCGGAGAGCACAGATACGCAGTATTTT. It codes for CASSIAESTDTQYF.

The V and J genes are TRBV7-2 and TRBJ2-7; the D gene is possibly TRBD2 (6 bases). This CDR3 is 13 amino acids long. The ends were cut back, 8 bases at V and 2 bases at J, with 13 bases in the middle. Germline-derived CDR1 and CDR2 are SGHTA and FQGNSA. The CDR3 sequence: CASGRSGPYEQYF. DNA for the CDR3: TGTGCCAGCGGGCGTAGCGGCCCCTACGAGCAGTACTTC.

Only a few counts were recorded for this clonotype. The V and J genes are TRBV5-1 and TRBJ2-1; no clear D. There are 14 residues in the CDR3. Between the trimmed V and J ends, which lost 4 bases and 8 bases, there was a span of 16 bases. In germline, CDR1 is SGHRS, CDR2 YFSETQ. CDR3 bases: TGCGCCAGCAGCCCGTCCGTAATCTTTGATGAGCAGTTCTTC. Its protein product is CASSPSVIFDEQFF.

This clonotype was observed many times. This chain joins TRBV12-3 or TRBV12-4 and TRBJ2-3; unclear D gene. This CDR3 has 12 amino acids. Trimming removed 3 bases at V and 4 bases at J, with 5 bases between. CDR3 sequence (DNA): TGTGCCAGCAGTTTTGTTGCAGATACGCAGTATTTT. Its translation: CASSFVADTQYF.

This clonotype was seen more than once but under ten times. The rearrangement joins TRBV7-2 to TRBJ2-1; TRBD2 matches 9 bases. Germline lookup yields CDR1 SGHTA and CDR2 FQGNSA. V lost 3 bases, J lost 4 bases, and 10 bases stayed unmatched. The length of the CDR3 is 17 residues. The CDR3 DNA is TGTGCCAGCAGCTTGATTAGCGGGAGCAGAAAATACAATGAGCAGTTCTTC. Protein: CASSLISGSRKYNEQFF.

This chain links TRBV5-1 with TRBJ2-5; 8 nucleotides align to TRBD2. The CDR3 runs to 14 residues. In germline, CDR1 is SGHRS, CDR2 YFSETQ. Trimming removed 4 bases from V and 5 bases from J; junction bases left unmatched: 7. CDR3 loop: CASSVSGSGETQYF. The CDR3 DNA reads TGCGCCAGCAGCGTAAGCGGGAGCGGGGAGACCCAGTACTTC.

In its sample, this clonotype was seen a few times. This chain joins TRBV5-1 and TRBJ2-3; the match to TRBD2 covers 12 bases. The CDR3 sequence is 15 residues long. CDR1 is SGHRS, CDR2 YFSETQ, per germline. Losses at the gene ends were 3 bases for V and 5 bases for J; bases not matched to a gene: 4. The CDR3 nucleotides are TGCGCCAGCAGCTATAGACTAGCGGGAGAAGATACGCAGTATTTT. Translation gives CASSYRLAGEDTQYF.

This CDR3 is CASSLLVGVYEQYF. CDR3 bases: TGTGCCAGCAGCTTACTTGTCGGGGTCTACGAGCAGTACTTC. V gene TRBV7-6 combines with J gene TRBJ2-7; a possible D gene is TRBD2 (5 bases). The CDR3 extends over 14 amino acids. Trimming shortened V by 2 bases and J by 3 bases, and 11 bases separated the two germline ends. Germline V lookup: CDR1 SGHVS, CDR2 FNYEAQ.